A single count supports the clone carrying this T cell receptor beta chain. Clones were sequenced by immunoSEQ multiplex PCR, and TCRdb holds only the in-frame ones, with some missing. Of under 15,000 clones listed, 30% are singletons. Trimming stripped 2 bases from V and 0 bases from J, with 7 bases between. The V gene's germline CDR1 is SEHNR and CDR2 FQNEAQ (reference sequence). The CDR3 is made up of 15 amino acids. The sample originates from a study of tumour-infiltrating T cells in Burkitt lymphoma. Study in general: Survival, overall and progression-free, tracked with productive clonality.

Specimen: tumor tissue. This rearrangement joins TRBV7-9 to TRBJ2-2; D remains unclear. The clonotype was recovered from a human donor with diffuse large B-cell lymphoma. Here the CDR3 reads CASSLFRANTGELFF. CDR3 bases: TGTGCCAGCAGCTTATTTCGAGCGAACACCGGGGAGCTGTTTTTT.